This paragraph covers one TCR beta chain sequence. The sample comes from a study of T cells after somatic rescue of genetic block. Profiling relied on immunoSEQ multiplex PCR, and the TCRdb table lists in-frame clones only, not all of them. Of some 90,000 clones listed, 85% to 90% are singletons. Sequences were obtained from peripheral blood mononuclear cells (PBMCs). The clonotype comes from a woman between 18 and 30 years old.

CDR3 loop: CASLEGTNEQFF. The CDR3 DNA reads as TGTGCCAGCCTGGAGGGCACCAATGAGCAGTTCTTC. The chain is built from TRBV28 and TRBJ2-1, with TRBD2 as a possible D gene (6 bases). This CDR3 spans 12 amino acids. The germline CDR1 and CDR2 sequences are MDHEN and SYDVKM. V lost 8 bases to trimming and J lost 6 bases, with 11 bases between them.